This T cell receptor beta chain was captured in a study of shared clonotypes between healthy human individuals. Study overall: Those who served as donors were a couple of women and a few men between the ages of 18 and 49. Study-wide results and caveats: Estimated richness values were generally larger in naive subsets than in memory subsets.

CD8 cells classed as naive were CD45RO-negative and positively selected for CCR7, excluding terminally differentiated effector memory CD45RA+ cells. Germline values: CDR1 MGHRA, CDR2 YSYEKL. The CDR3 length is 16 residues. The ends lost 1 base at V and 3 bases at J; junction bases unmatched: 8. On this clone: The antigen remains undetermined.

Splitting of each subset's genomic DNA was done evenly across several immunoSEQ plates. Replicate sorted-subset PCRs were loaded with around 210 ng DNA, approximately 31,000 T cell genomes. Clones were sequenced by immunoSEQ multiplex PCR, and TCRdb holds only the in-frame ones, with some missing. This table has fewer than 1 million clones, about 96% appearing once. The V and J genes are TRBV4-1 and TRBJ2-7; 8 positions agree with TRBD2. The sequenced material came from naive CD8+ T cells sorted from blood. The clonotype comes from a man aged 25-40 years in good health. This CDR3 reads CASSQASSGSSYEQYF. The CDR3 bases are TGCGCCAGCAGCCAAGCTTCTAGCGGGTCCAGCTACGAGCAGTACTTC.